The 11 T cell receptor beta chains below were found in one sample sequenced in a study of human T cells and chemical hapten exposure. Time point denoted: patch test 3, about 24 weeks after DPC sensitization. As to treatment: therapeutic diphenylcyclopropenone sensitization with weekly scalp DPC. MiXCR, run by TCRdb on the RACE reads, gives a single entry per CDR3 protein. The repertoire holds approximately 80,000 distinct CDR3 sequences, with 13% as singletons. Sample: whole blood, taken in connection with sensitization to the hapten diphenylcyclopropenone (DPC). These receptors were collected from a woman aged 50 to 60 with alopecia areata. Some clones in this sample may be carry-over from other donors' samples.

This clonotype was recorded at least ten times. The chain combines TRBV12-3 or TRBV12-4 with TRBJ2-1, with 8 bases fitting TRBD1. This CDR3 region has 16 residues. Trimming cost V 5 bases and J 2 bases; bases outside gene matches: 8. The CDR3 nucleotides read TGTGCCAGCAGTCCCGGACAGGGCGGGCCCTACAATGAGCAGTTCTTC. It yields the protein CASSPGQGGPYNEQFF.

Regarding this clonotype: This may be a read error: a much more frequent sequence differs by one nucleotide. The chain combines TRBV19 with TRBJ2-7, with a weak D call TRBD2 (5 bases). CDR3 size: 14 residues. Per germline, CDR1 LNHDA and CDR2 SQIVND (reference sequence). This CDR3 reads CARSIQRGPYEQYF. The CDR3 DNA reads TGTGCCAGAAGTATCCAGCGAGGGCCCTACGAGCAGTACTTC.

This clonotype was found many times. The chain recombines TRBV11-2 with TRBJ2-1; no clear D. Germline values: CDR1 SGHAT, CDR2 FQNNGV. Trimming left V 5 bases short and J 3 bases short, with 14 bases between. The CDR3 is made up of 15 amino acids. CDR3 coding DNA: TGTGCCAGCAGCGAGAATTCGGCCAGCTACAATGAGCAGTTCTTC. Its translation: CASSENSASYNEQFF.

This clonotype was picked up many times. The chain employs TRBV10-1 and TRBJ1-5; no firm D call. The germline gives CDR1 WNHNN, CDR2 SYGVQD (reference sequence). The CDR3 length is 13 residues. Trimming pared 6 bases from V and 5 bases from J, leaving 11 bases between. As DNA, the CDR3 is TGCGCCAGCAGCGGGTGGGGAGATCAGCCCCAGCATTTT. It yields the protein CASSGWGDQPQHF.

The chain uses TRBV6-4 and TRBJ2-1; 9 nucleotides align to TRBD2. Trimming cost V 3 bases and J 7 bases; bases outside gene matches: 7. The CDR3 totals 15 residues. Germline CDR1 reads MRHNA; CDR2 reads SNTAGT. In DNA, the CDR3 is TGTGCCAGCAGTGAGATAGCGGGAGTAGGGAATGAGCAGTTCTTC. Protein product: CASSEIAGVGNEQFF.

This clonotype was observed a few times. The CDR3 protein is CASSQVGRTSSYEQYF. DNA of the CDR3: TGTGCCAGCAGCCAAGTAGGCCGTACAAGCTCCTACGAGCAGTACTTC. The chain joins TRBV4-2 to TRBJ2-7; no clear D. The germline gives CDR1 LGHNA, CDR2 YNFKEQ. This CDR3 region has 16 residues. The V end was cut by 1 base, the J end by 0 bases, with 13 bases between.

This clonotype was recorded many times. The V gene is TRBV27, the J gene TRBJ1-2; D is unclear. The germline gives CDR1 MNHEY, CDR2 SMNVEV (reference sequence). Deletions cut 5 bases from V and 5 bases from J, with 15 bases between. There are 14 residues in the CDR3. CDR3 region: CASSLGSDGYGYTF. The CDR3 coding sequence is TGTGCCAGCAGTCTCGGATCCGACGGGTATGGCTACACCTTC.

The genes are TRBV11-2 and TRBJ2-1; D is tentatively TRBD1 or TRBD2 (6 bases each). Germline CDR1 SGHAT, CDR2 FQNNGV. The CDR3 covers 12 residues. The V gene lost 5 bases and the J gene lost 12 bases, with 14 bases spanning the gap. CDR3 sequence reads: CASSPGASGQFF. CDR3 DNA sequence: TGTGCCAGCAGCCCGGGGGCTAGTGGGCAGTTCTTC.

The chain joins TRBV20-1 to TRBJ1-1; 9 positions match TRBD1. V gave up 8 bases and J gave up 5 bases; unmatched junction bases: 3. The CDR3 extends over 11 amino acids. The germline CDR1 and CDR2 sequences are DFQATT and SNEGSKA (reference sequence). CDR3 bases: TGCAGTAAGGACAGGGGTACTGAAGCTTTCTTT. This sequence encodes CSKDRGTEAFF.

This clonotype was seen repeatedly, ten times or more. The chain links TRBV7-8 to TRBJ2-1; 10 positions agree with TRBD1. V was clipped by 5 bases and J by 9 bases; unmatched bases: 7. There are 14 residues in the CDR3. Germline assignment: CDR1 SGHVS and CDR2 FQNEAQ. CDR3 in DNA: TGTGCCAGCAGCGTAATAAGGACAGGGGGTGAGCAGTTCTTC. Translated: CASSVIRTGGEQFF.

This clonotype was counted only a few times. This rearrangement joins TRBV28 to TRBJ2-7, with a possible D match to TRBD2 (6 bases). Germline CDR1 and CDR2: MDHEN and SYDVKM. V was cut by 5 bases and J by 6 bases, with 14 bases left in between. CDR3 length: 13 residues. The CDR3 is CASSPGAPFEQYF. Here the CDR3 DNA reads TGTGCCAGCAGTCCGGGAGCCCCTTTCGAGCAGTACTTC.